These 23 T cell receptor beta chains were sequenced from one sample in a study of cytomegalovirus exposure and HLA in healthy donors. PCR involved 60 Vbeta and 13 Jbeta primers. Clones were read by immunoSEQ multiplex PCR, and TCRdb kept only the in-frame ones, dropping some. Of roughly 120,000 clones listed, 8% to 10% are singletons. Sequenced input: PBMCs. All receptors come from a man younger than 40 in good health and CMV-seronegative.

This chain links TRBV12-5 with TRBJ2-7, with a possible D match to TRBD2 (6 bases). Trimming cost V 4 bases and J 5 bases, with 12 bases left between them. CDR1 is LGHNT, CDR2 FRNRAP, per germline. The CDR3 has 13 residues. The CDR3 DNA reads TGTGCTAGTGGTTGGCGGGGCAATGACGAGCAGTACTTC. Amino acid sequence: CASGWRGNDEQYF.

The chain employs TRBV9 and TRBJ2-3; D possibly corresponds to TRBD2 (6 bases). This CDR3 spans 15 amino acids. The germline V gene has CDR1 SGDLS and CDR2 YYNGEE. The germline V and J ends were trimmed by 0 bases and 1 base, with 9 bases remaining between them. CDR3 coding DNA: TGTGCCAGCAGCGTAGCGGGGGTACGCACAGATACGCAGTATTTT. The encoded protein is CASSVAGVRTDTQYF.

J is TRBJ1-3 and V is TRBV14; no clear D. V was cut by 3 bases and J by 2 bases, with 17 bases left in between. This CDR3 spans 17 amino acids. Germline loops: CDR1 SGHDN, CDR2 FVKESK. The DNA of the CDR3 is TGTGCCAGCAGCCATAGAGTATGGGCTGTCCCTGGAAACACCATATATTTT. This encodes CASSHRVWAVPGNTIYF.

A remark on this clone: At one boundary the junction diverges from the germline segment, which might be a read error. This chain connects TRBV6-5 to TRBJ1-2, with a possible D match to TRBD1 (5 bases). The CDR3 consists of 15 residues. Germline loops: CDR1 MNHEY, CDR2 SVGAGI. DNA for the CDR3: TGTGCCAGCAGTCCCGATAGAAGGGTCTGGGCCAGGGCCTCCTTC. It encodes CASSPDRRVWARASF.

In this sample, this clone turned up a few times. The chain links TRBV6-6 to TRBJ1-5, with D hard to call. The V and J ends lost 2 bases and 4 bases respectively, with 12 bases between them. CDR1 is MNHNY, CDR2 SVGAGI, per germline (reference sequence). The length of the CDR3 is 15 residues. CDR3 nucleotides: TGTGCCAGCAGTTACCGGCCCATCGGGAATCAGCCCCAGCATTTT. Translation gives CASSYRPIGNQPQHF.

A few counts support this clone. The chain carries TRBV7-2 and TRBJ1-2; 9 bases match TRBD1. The CDR3 totals 15 residues. The trim removed 5 bases at V and 4 bases at J, leaving 8 bases unmatched. CDR1 and CDR2 from the germline V gene are SGHTA and FQGNSA. CDR3 amino acids: CASSPQDRGGYGYTF. The CDR3 bases are TGTGCCAGCAGCCCGCAGGACAGGGGTGGCTATGGCTACACCTTC. Supplemented by reference TRBV7-2 and TRBJ1-2, the full variable domain reads GAGVSQSPSNKVTEKGKDVELRCDPISGHTALYWYRQSLGQGLEFLIYFQGNSAPDKSGLPSDRFSAERTGGSVSTLTIQRTQQEDSAVYLCASSPQDRGGYGYTFGSGTRLTVV.

This clone has a handful of counts. The genes are TRBV6-4 and TRBJ1-5; unclear D gene. Germline V gene sequence: CDR1 MRHNA, CDR2 SNTAGT. The length of the CDR3 is 13 residues. The V end was cut by 6 bases, the J end by 7 bases, with 13 bases between. The CDR3 spells CASSPERFQPQHF. In DNA, the CDR3 is TGTGCCAGCAGCCCAGAGAGGTTCCAGCCCCAGCATTTT.

Only a few counts were recorded for this clone. V gene TRBV2 combines with J gene TRBJ2-7, with TRBD2 identical over 12 bases. Germline CDR1 and CDR2: SNHLY and FYNNEI. The CDR3 totals 16 residues. The J segment lost 1 base and the V segment lost 5 bases, leaving 6 bases of the junction unmatched. CDR3 protein: CASSPIGTSGSYEQYF. The DNA for the CDR3 is TGTGCCAGCAGTCCTATTGGGACTAGCGGGTCCTACGAGCAGTACTTC.

This clone was observed a few times. This chain uses TRBV15 with TRBJ1-2, with D unresolved. V shed 0 bases and J shed 5 bases, with 19 bases lying between them. The CDR3 covers 17 residues. Germline V gene data show CDR1 as LNHNV and CDR2 as YYDKDF (reference sequence). The CDR3 loop reads CATSRDLASHPRYGYTF. CDR3 nucleotide sequence: TGTGCCACCAGCAGAGATCTAGCAAGTCATCCGCGTTATGGCTACACCTTC.

This clone was observed a few times. The chain combines TRBV28 with TRBJ1-5; D is perhaps TRBD1 (6 bases). V was trimmed by 2 bases and J by 0 bases, leaving 17 bases between them. CDR3 size: 18 residues. Germline V CDR1 and CDR2: MDHEN, SYDVKM. CDR3 sequence reads: CASSLGTPLGVSNQPQHF. The CDR3, as DNA: TGTGCCAGCAGTTTAGGGACACCCCTAGGGGTTAGCAATCAGCCCCAGCATTTT.

This clone has more than one count but fewer than ten. This rearrangement joins TRBV6-6 to TRBJ2-2, with 10 bases aligning to TRBD1. Looked up from germline, CDR1 is MNHNY and CDR2 is SVGAGI (reference sequence). The CDR3 loop spans 14 amino acids. J was trimmed by 4 bases and V by 10 bases; bases with no gene match: 6. CDR3 DNA: TGTGCCATCACCGGGACAGGGGCCACCGGGGAGCTGTTTTTT. It translates to CAITGTGATGELFF.

This clone was counted a few times. V usage is TRBV5-1 and J usage is TRBJ2-7; perhaps TRBD2 as D (6 bases). The CDR3 has 15 amino acids. The germline CDR1 and CDR2 sequences are SGHRS and YFSETQ. The germline V and J ends were trimmed by 4 bases and 3 bases, with 17 bases remaining between them. CDR3: CASSAAGTGSYEQYF. CDR3 bases: TGCGCCAGCAGCGCGGCCGGGACTGGGAGCTACGAGCAGTACTTC.

The rearrangement links TRBV5-1 to TRBJ2-7; tentative D call: TRBD1 (6 bases). Germline CDR1 SGHRS, CDR2 YFSETQ. The CDR3 is 16 amino acids. V lost 4 bases, J lost 0 bases, and 17 bases lay in between. CDR3 protein: CASSQLQGALSYEQYF. The DNA for the CDR3 is TGCGCCAGCAGCCAATTACAGGGAGCCCTCTCCTACGAGCAGTACTTC.

This chain joins TRBV5-4 and TRBJ2-1, with TRBD1 as a possible D gene (5 bases). Germline V gene data show CDR1 as SGHNT and CDR2 as YYREEE (reference sequence). The CDR3 loop spans 16 amino acids. Trimming stripped 3 bases from V and 2 bases from J, with 15 bases between. This chain's CDR3 is CASSSELWGPYNEQFF. In DNA form, the CDR3 reads TGTGCCAGCAGCTCCGAACTCTGGGGCCCCTACAATGAGCAGTTCTTC.

The CDR3 DNA reads TGCGCCAGCAGTGAGGATATACGAACAGGGGGATCCCAAGAGACCCAGTACTTC. The encoded protein is CASSEDIRTGGSQETQYF. The chain carries TRBV10-2 and TRBJ2-5; 8 bases are shared with TRBD1. The CDR3 has 18 residues. V shed 2 bases and J 1 base; nucleotides not matched to a gene: 12. The germline CDR1 and CDR2 sequences are WSHSY and SAAADI.

This clone turned up a few times. The V gene is TRBV5-1, the J gene TRBJ2-3; D remains ambiguous. Germline V gene lookup returns CDR1 SGHRS and CDR2 YFSETQ. The CDR3 contains 14 residues. V lost 4 bases, J lost 0 bases, and 9 bases lay in between. This CDR3 reads CASSAPYSTDTQYF. The CDR3 DNA follows: TGCGCCAGCAGCGCCCCCTATAGCACAGATACGCAGTATTTT.

This clone came up a few times. The J gene is TRBJ2-1, the V gene TRBV19, with TRBD2 identical over 8 bases. Germline CDR1 and CDR2: LNHDA and SQIVND (reference sequence). The CDR3 has 15 amino acids. Unmatched junction bases numbered 12, after V lost 5 bases and J lost 9 bases. CDR3 sequence: CASSRTLGLGFEQFF. The CDR3 DNA reads as TGTGCCAGTAGTCGAACGTTGGGACTAGGCTTTGAGCAGTTCTTC.

This clone was seen more than once but under ten times. CDR3 DNA sequence: TGTGCCAGCAGAGCCGGGAGAACGAACACTGAAGCTTTCTTT. As protein: CASRAGRTNTEAFF. This chain uses TRBV27 with TRBJ1-1; D unresolved. The CDR3 is 14 amino acids. Trimming pared 6 bases from V and 1 base from J, leaving 12 bases between. Germline loops: CDR1 MNHEY, CDR2 SMNVEV (reference sequence).

This clone has only a few counts. V gene TRBV6-4 combines with J gene TRBJ2-1; TRBD2 agrees at 10 bases. Germline-derived CDR1 and CDR2 are MRHNA and SNTAGT. V gave up 6 bases and J gave up 1 base; unmatched junction bases: 9. This CDR3 comprises 17 residues. The CDR3 DNA sequence: TGTGCCAGCAGGAGGAGCGGGGGGGCCGGGTCCTACAATGAGCAGTTCTTC. Its protein product is CASRRSGGAGSYNEQFF.

The V gene is TRBV5-1, the J gene TRBJ2-1, with 9 bases fitting TRBD2. Germline V gives CDR1 SGHRS, CDR2 YFSETQ. This CDR3 contains 15 residues. V lost 0 bases, J lost 6 bases, and 4 bases stayed unmatched. CDR3 sequence: CASSLAAGGPNEQFF. For the CDR3, the DNA is TGCGCCAGCAGCTTGGCGGCGGGAGGGCCCAATGAGCAGTTCTTC.

This clone occurred a few times. CDR3 bases: TGTGCCAGCAGCCCAGGGACTAGCGGGCGCGGAGGGGAGCAGTTCTTC. It translates to CASSPGTSGRGGEQFF. The J gene is TRBJ2-1, the V gene TRBV7-3; TRBD2 matches 12 bases. The CDR3 is 16 amino acids. With 5 bases clipped from V and 10 bases from J, the junction kept 12 bases outside the gene matches. Per the germline V gene, CDR1 is SGHTA and CDR2 is FQGTGA.

The V and J genes are TRBV5-6 and TRBJ2-7; possible D gene TRBD2, 5 bases. V was clipped by 4 bases and J by 0 bases, with 11 bases between them. Germline V gene lookup returns CDR1 SGHDT and CDR2 YYEEEE. This CDR3 is 14 amino acids long. In DNA form, the CDR3 reads TGTGCCAGCAGCCGGACGGGGAGCTCCTACGAGCAGTACTTC. Translation: CASSRTGSSYEQYF.

This sequence joins TRBV11-2 and TRBJ2-7, with 7 bases identical to TRBD2. Germline CDR1 and CDR2: SGHAT and FQNNGV. The CDR3 contains 17 residues. The V segment lost 7 bases and the J segment 0 bases; nucleotides outside the gene matches: 15. The DNA of the CDR3 is TGTGCCAGCACCAGACCTATGTTCGGGGGGTTCTCCTACGAGCAGTACTTC. Translation: CASTRPMFGGFSYEQYF.